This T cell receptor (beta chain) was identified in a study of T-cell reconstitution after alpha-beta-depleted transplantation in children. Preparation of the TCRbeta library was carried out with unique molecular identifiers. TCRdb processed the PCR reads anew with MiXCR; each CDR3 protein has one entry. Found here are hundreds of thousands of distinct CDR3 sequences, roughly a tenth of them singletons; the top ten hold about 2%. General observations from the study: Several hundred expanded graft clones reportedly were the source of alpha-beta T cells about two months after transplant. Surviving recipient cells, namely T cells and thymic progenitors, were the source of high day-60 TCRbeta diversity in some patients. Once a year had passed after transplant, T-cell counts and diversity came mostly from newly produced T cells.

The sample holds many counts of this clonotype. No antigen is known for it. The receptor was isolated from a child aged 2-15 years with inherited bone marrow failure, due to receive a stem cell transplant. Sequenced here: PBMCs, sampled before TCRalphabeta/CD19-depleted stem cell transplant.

CDR3 protein: CASSLRWENGNEQFF. The CDR3 DNA reads TGCGCCAGCAGCTTGAGGTGGGAGAACGGCAATGAGCAGTTCTTC. The chain uses TRBV5-1 and TRBJ2-1; D might be TRBD2 (5 bases). From germline, CDR1 is SGHRS and CDR2 YFSETQ. Trimming pared 1 base from V and 6 bases from J, leaving 14 bases between. This CDR3 has 15 residues.